The rows below give T cell receptor beta chains drawn from one sample of a study of cytomegalovirus exposure and HLA in healthy donors. Clones were read by immunoSEQ multiplex PCR, and TCRdb kept only the in-frame ones, dropping some. This sample carries about 160,000 clones, roughly two thirds of them seen once, and the ten largest clones take about 2.7%. The sample was PBMCs. All receptors derive from a woman younger than 45 in good health and CMV-seronegative. CDR3s include the opening cysteine and the closing phenylalanine or tryptophan. A D gene is named only where the DNA matches it firmly. Size is stated for part of the rows, as once, few or many counts, or as a class when the clone is expanded.

TGTGCCAGCAGTTACCCCTCCGGGGGGACTGTCTATGGCTACACCTTC	CASSYPSGGTVYGYTF	-	TRBV6-6	-	TRBJ1-2
TGCGCCAGCAGCTTGCTCGGGGGAGAGACCCAGTACTTC	CASSLLGGETQYF	-	TRBV5-1	-	TRBJ2-5
TGTGCCAGCAGCCAAGGACTAGCGGGTAACAATGAGCAGTTCTTC	CASSQGLAGNNEQFF	TRBD2	TRBV4-2	-	TRBJ2-1
TGTGCCAGCAGCGGAGGGGGAACTGAAGCTTTCTTT	CASSGGGTEAFF	-	TRBV9	-	TRBJ1-1
TGTGCCAGCAGCTCCCTTGGCGGGAACACTGAAGCTTTCTTT	CASSSLGGNTEAFF	-	TRBV7-9	-	TRBJ1-1
TGCCTTTGCGCGTTAGAGTACACCGGGGAGCTGTTTTTT	CLCALEYTGELFF	-	TRBV2	-	TRBJ2-2
TGTGCCAGCAGTCTATTAGGGGAAAGCAATCAGCCCCAGCATTTT	CASSLLGESNQPQHF	-	TRBV27	-	TRBJ1-5
TGTGCCACCGCCCGGGGGTCTTGGGCAGATACGCAGTATTTT	CATARGSWADTQYF	-	TRBV27	-	TRBJ2-3
TGCGCCAGCAGCTCGTCGGGGAACTCTGGAAACACCATATATTTT	CASSSSGNSGNTIYF	-	TRBV5-1	-	TRBJ1-3
TGTGCCAGCAGTAGCCAAGGGGTTTACTATGGCTACACCTTC	CASSSQGVYYGYTF	-	TRBV28	-	TRBJ1-2
TGTGCCAGCAGCTTGGTGGCAGGGGGCGGCTATGGCTACACCTTC	CASSLVAGGGYGYTF	TRBD1	TRBV7-2	-	TRBJ1-2
TGTGCCACCAGCAGAGAAGGGGGAGGGACCTGGACCCAGTACTTC	CATSREGGGTWTQYF	-	TRBV15	-	TRBJ2-5
TGTGCCAGCAGCCAAGAACAGGGCACCTACAATGAGCAGTTCTTC	CASSQEQGTYNEQFF	-	TRBV4-2	-	TRBJ2-1
TGTGCCAGCAGCAATGTTGATCACTACTCTGGAAACACCATATATTTT	CASSNVDHYSGNTIYF	-	TRBV7-2	-	TRBJ1-3
TGTGCCAACGACGTCGGGGACACAGCCTACGAGCAGTACTTC	CANDVGDTAYEQYF	-	TRBV19	-	TRBJ2-7
TGCAGTGCCCCAAGACTGACTGAAGCTTTCTTT	CSAPRLTEAFF	-	TRBV20-1	once	TRBJ1-1
TGTGCCAGCAGCCCCGGGACAGCGGCTTCACCCCTCCACTTT	CASSPGTAASPLHF	TRBD1	TRBV16	-	TRBJ1-6
TGTGCCAGCAGTTTCGGACAGACAAGGAATAAAATAACCTACGAGCAGTACTTC	CASSFGQTRNKITYEQYF	-	TRBV27	-	TRBJ2-7
TGTGCCAGTAGTATGTCCCTAATCGGGACATTAGGGGCCAAAAACATTCAGTACTTC	CASSMSLIGTLGAKNIQYF	-	TRBV19	-	TRBJ2-4
TGTGCCAGCAGCCAAGAATTTCGGAACACTGAAGCTTTCTTT	CASSQEFRNTEAFF	-	TRBV4-2	-	TRBJ1-1
TGTGCCAGTAGTGTCTACAGGGGGGCGGTTGAAAAACTGTTTTTT	CASSVYRGAVEKLFF	TRBD1	TRBV19	-	TRBJ1-4
TGTGCCAGCAGCCGACAGGGGCGGGAAGAAAAACTGTTTTTT	CASSRQGREEKLFF	TRBD1	TRBV7-3	-	TRBJ1-4